Here is one T cell receptor beta chain with its context. Its antigen is unidentified. The data derive from a study of persistence of HIV-infected CD4 T cells. Study summary: Up to about 200 mL blood was drawn at multiple time points; a couple of donors had single-time leukapheresis.

Sequencing used immunoSEQ version 4 in survey mode. Produced via immunoSEQ multiplex PCR; TCRdb's table is partial and in-frame only. The data contain some 41,000 clones, about 87% of them seen just once; the ten biggest clones take up approximately 1.4%. This CDR3 spans 15 amino acids. In germline, CDR1 is SGHTA, CDR2 FQGNSA. V lost 0 bases and J lost 4; bases outside the gene matches: 6. Cells were stimulated nonspecifically with anti-CD3/anti-CD28 magnetic beads. Sorting of responding CD4+ T cells relied on upregulated CD40 ligand together with CD69. This receptor was obtained from an adult man with HIV who was CMV-seropositive. The chain carries TRBV7-2 and TRBJ2-7, with 7 bases matching TRBD2. The sequences come from CD4+ T cells sorted from PBMCs after roughly 18-hour stimulation, collected from a patient who received antiretroviral therapy. CDR3 nucleotides: TGTGCCAGCAGCTTAGCCGGCGGGAGTATGTACGAGCAGTACTTC. It encodes CASSLAGGSMYEQYF.